A selection of T cell receptor beta chains follows, all from one sample in a study of blood T cell repertoires in COVID-19. Clones were read by immunoSEQ multiplex PCR, and TCRdb kept only the in-frame ones, dropping some. The table includes around 280,000 clones, around 90% detected once. Sequences were obtained from PBMCs or T cells enriched from blood (not recorded which). These TCRs come from a woman between 18 and 30 years old with acute COVID-19. The CDR3 runs from the conserved cysteine through the conserved F or W. A D gene is named only where the DNA matches it firmly. Size values are once, few and many counts, or a class for expanded clones, and some rows have none.

cdr3_aa: CASSVTGSHQPQHF; cdr3_nt: TGTGCCAGCAGTGTTACAGGGTCACATCAGCCCCAGCATTTT; v_call: TRBV2; d_call: -; clone_size: -; j_call: TRBJ1-5
cdr3_aa: CASSSTGGFNQPQHF; cdr3_nt: TGTGCCAGCAGCTCGACAGGGGGCTTTAATCAGCCCCAGCATTTT; v_call: TRBV7-2; d_call: TRBD1; clone_size: once; j_call: TRBJ1-5
cdr3_aa: CASSLGGLNSPLHF; cdr3_nt: TGCGCCAGCAGCCTAGGGGGCTTGAATTCACCCCTCCACTTT; v_call: TRBV5-1; d_call: TRBD1; clone_size: -; j_call: TRBJ1-6
cdr3_aa: CSVEIRGTGPNTEAFF; cdr3_nt: TGCAGCGTTGAAATTCGGGGGACAGGGCCGAACACTGAAGCTTTCTTT; v_call: TRBV29-1; d_call: TRBD1; clone_size: -; j_call: TRBJ1-1
cdr3_aa: CASSLSTGQRGREQYF; cdr3_nt: TGTGCCAGCAGTTTATCGACGGGACAGCGAGGTCGCGAGCAGTACTTC; v_call: TRBV27; d_call: TRBD1; clone_size: -; j_call: TRBJ2-7
cdr3_aa: CATRGQEKSYEQYF; cdr3_nt: TGTGCCACCAGGGGACAGGAGAAATCCTACGAGCAGTACTTC; v_call: TRBV15; d_call: TRBD1; clone_size: once; j_call: TRBJ2-7
cdr3_aa: CASSRSATYNEQFF; cdr3_nt: TGTGCCAGCAGCCGAAGCGCCACCTACAATGAGCAGTTCTTC; v_call: TRBV3-1/TRBV3-2; d_call: -; clone_size: -; j_call: TRBJ2-1
cdr3_aa: CASSLVRTGQSYEQYF; cdr3_nt: TGTGCCAGCAGCTTGGTACGGACAGGGCAAAGCTACGAGCAGTACTTC; v_call: TRBV5-5; d_call: TRBD1; clone_size: -; j_call: TRBJ2-7
cdr3_aa: CASSLDDFYNEQFF; cdr3_nt: TGTGCCAGCAGCTTAGATGACTTCTACAATGAGCAGTTCTTC; v_call: TRBV11-2; d_call: -; clone_size: -; j_call: TRBJ2-1
cdr3_aa: CASSQDRSGILNEQFF; cdr3_nt: TGCGCCAGCAGCCAAGATCGGAGCGGGATCCTGAATGAGCAGTTCTTC; v_call: TRBV4-3; d_call: TRBD2; clone_size: -; j_call: TRBJ2-1
cdr3_aa: CASSQSPGELFF; cdr3_nt: TGTGCCAGCAGCCAAAGCCCCGGGGAGCTGTTTTTT; v_call: TRBV28; d_call: -; clone_size: once; j_call: TRBJ2-2
cdr3_aa: CAFEPGFAVGRGITEAFF; cdr3_nt: TGTGCCTTCGAGCCCGGTTTCGCGGTGGGCAGGGGGATTACTGAAGCTTTCTTT; v_call: TRBV30; d_call: TRBD1; clone_size: -; j_call: TRBJ1-1
cdr3_aa: CASSLRGGYNSPLHF; cdr3_nt: TGTGCCAGCAGCCTGAGGGGGGGGTATAATTCACCCCTCCACTTT; v_call: TRBV9; d_call: -; clone_size: -; j_call: TRBJ1-6
cdr3_aa: CASSLEIAGQGEQYF; cdr3_nt: TGCGCCAGCAGCTTGGAAATAGCGGGTCAAGGCGAGCAGTACTTC; v_call: TRBV5-1; d_call: TRBD2; clone_size: -; j_call: TRBJ2-7
cdr3_aa: CASSTAGTGNQPQHF; cdr3_nt: TGTGCCAGCAGTACCGCCGGGACTGGCAATCAGCCCCAGCATTTT; v_call: TRBV28; d_call: -; clone_size: -; j_call: TRBJ1-5
cdr3_aa: CASSQGAGAPYNEQFF; cdr3_nt: TGCGCCAGCAGCCAGGGAGCGGGCGCTCCCTACAATGAGCAGTTCTTC; v_call: TRBV4-3; d_call: -; clone_size: -; j_call: TRBJ2-1
cdr3_aa: CASSQADRGLGYGYTF; cdr3_nt: TGCGCCAGCAGCCAAGCCGACAGGGGCTTGGGGTATGGCTACACCTTC; v_call: TRBV4-3; d_call: TRBD1; clone_size: few; j_call: TRBJ1-2
cdr3_aa: CSVPEGGRSNEQFF; cdr3_nt: TGCAGCGTTCCTGAAGGGGGCAGGAGTAATGAGCAGTTCTTC; v_call: TRBV29-1; d_call: TRBD1; clone_size: -; j_call: TRBJ2-1
cdr3_aa: CATSREARANANTGELFF; cdr3_nt: TGTGCCACCAGCAGAGAGGCGAGGGCCAACGCGAACACCGGGGAGCTGTTTTTT; v_call: TRBV15; d_call: -; clone_size: -; j_call: TRBJ2-2
cdr3_aa: CASSRMTSGAVEQYF; cdr3_nt: TGTGCCAGCTCACGGATGACTAGCGGGGCGGTCGAGCAGTACTTC; v_call: TRBV18; d_call: TRBD2; clone_size: -; j_call: TRBJ2-7
cdr3_aa: CASSDRQGDVQPQHF; cdr3_nt: TGTGCCAGTAGTGACCGACAGGGGGATGTTCAGCCCCAGCATTTT; v_call: TRBV19; d_call: TRBD1; clone_size: -; j_call: TRBJ1-5
cdr3_aa: CASSPFPPEQYF; cdr3_nt: TGTGCCAGCAGCCCTTTCCCTCCCGAGCAGTACTTC; v_call: TRBV27; d_call: -; clone_size: -; j_call: TRBJ2-7
cdr3_aa: CASSIGASGTHYQETQYF; cdr3_nt: TGTGCCAGTAGTATCGGGGCTAGCGGGACCCACTACCAAGAGACCCAGTACTTC; v_call: TRBV19; d_call: TRBD2; clone_size: -; j_call: TRBJ2-5
cdr3_aa: CASSLDRGGISEQYF; cdr3_nt: TGTGCCAGCAGCCTAGACAGGGGAGGGATCTCCGAGCAGTACTTC; v_call: TRBV5-4; d_call: -; clone_size: -; j_call: TRBJ2-7
cdr3_aa: CASSKQGANTGELFF; cdr3_nt: TGTGCCAGTAGTAAACAGGGGGCGAACACCGGGGAGCTGTTTTTT; v_call: TRBV19; d_call: TRBD1; clone_size: -; j_call: TRBJ2-2
cdr3_aa: CASSSAGQTTDTQYF; cdr3_nt: TGTGCCAGCAGCTCCGCGGGCCAGACCACAGATACGCAGTATTTT; v_call: TRBV28; d_call: -; clone_size: -; j_call: TRBJ2-3
cdr3_aa: CASSPDRSNQPQHF; cdr3_nt: TGTGCCAGCAGTCCCGACAGGAGCAATCAGCCCCAGCATTTT; v_call: TRBV6-5; d_call: -; clone_size: once; j_call: TRBJ1-5
cdr3_aa: CASSRQQGISGNTIYF; cdr3_nt: TGTGCCAGCAGTCGCCAACAGGGGATCTCTGGAAACACCATATATTTT; v_call: TRBV7-2; d_call: TRBD1; clone_size: once; j_call: TRBJ1-3
cdr3_aa: CASSLGRGQIADTQYF; cdr3_nt: TGCGCCAGCAGCTTGGGCAGGGGGCAGATAGCAGATACGCAGTATTTT; v_call: TRBV5-1; d_call: TRBD1; clone_size: -; j_call: TRBJ2-3
cdr3_aa: CASSPRGSTDTQYF; cdr3_nt: TGTGCCAGTAGTCCGCGGGGGAGCACAGATACGCAGTATTTT; v_call: TRBV19; d_call: TRBD2; clone_size: few; j_call: TRBJ2-3
cdr3_aa: CASSEGGGKSPYEQYF; cdr3_nt: TGTGCCAGCAGTGAAGGCGGCGGGAAATCCCCCTACGAGCAGTACTTC; v_call: TRBV6-1; d_call: -; clone_size: -; j_call: TRBJ2-7
cdr3_aa: CATQNPTGGEYGYTF; cdr3_nt: TGTGCCACCCAAAATCCGACAGGGGGCGAATATGGCTACACCTTC; v_call: TRBV10-3; d_call: TRBD1; clone_size: -; j_call: TRBJ1-2
cdr3_aa: CASTPGGYTEAFF; cdr3_nt: TGTGCCAGCACCCCTGGGGGCTACACTGAAGCTTTCTTT; v_call: TRBV6-5; d_call: -; clone_size: -; j_call: TRBJ1-1
cdr3_aa: CASRGTSGSVYEQYF; cdr3_nt: TGTGCCAGCAGGGGGACTAGCGGGAGTGTTTACGAGCAGTACTTC; v_call: TRBV2; d_call: TRBD2; clone_size: -; j_call: TRBJ2-7
cdr3_aa: CASSLVWGEETQYF; cdr3_nt: TGCGCCAGCAGCTTGGTGTGGGGGGAAGAGACCCAGTACTTC; v_call: TRBV5-1; d_call: -; clone_size: -; j_call: TRBJ2-5
cdr3_aa: CASSLKIWGDTEAFF; cdr3_nt: TGCGCCAGCAGCCTAAAGATCTGGGGGGACACTGAAGCTTTCTTT; v_call: TRBV4-1; d_call: -; clone_size: -; j_call: TRBJ1-1
cdr3_aa: CASSRGQGADGELFF; cdr3_nt: TGTGCCAGCAGCCGAGGACAGGGGGCGGACGGGGAGCTGTTTTTT; v_call: TRBV4-2; d_call: TRBD1; clone_size: -; j_call: TRBJ2-2
cdr3_aa: CATSREGGLWYEQYF; cdr3_nt: TGTGCCACCAGCAGAGAGGGGGGGCTCTGGTATGAGCAGTACTTC; v_call: TRBV15; d_call: -; clone_size: -; j_call: TRBJ2-7
cdr3_aa: CASSLVLPNTGELFF; cdr3_nt: TGTGCCAGCAGCTTAGTACTACCAAACACCGGGGAGCTGTTTTTT; v_call: TRBV7-9; d_call: -; clone_size: -; j_call: TRBJ2-2